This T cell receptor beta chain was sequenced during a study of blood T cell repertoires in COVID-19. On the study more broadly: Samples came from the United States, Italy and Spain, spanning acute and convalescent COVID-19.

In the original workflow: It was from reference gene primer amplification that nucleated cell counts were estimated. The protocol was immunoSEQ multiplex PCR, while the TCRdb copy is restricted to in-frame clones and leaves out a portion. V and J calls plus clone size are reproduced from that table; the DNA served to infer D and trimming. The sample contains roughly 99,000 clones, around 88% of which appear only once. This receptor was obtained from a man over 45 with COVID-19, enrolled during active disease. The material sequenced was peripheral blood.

CDR3 residues: CASSEFVTGVGYTF. CDR3 bases: TGCGCCAGCAGTGAGTTCGTGACAGGGGTCGGCTACACCTTC. The chain couples TRBV10-1 to TRBJ1-2, with 8 bases lining up with TRBD1. The V gene end was trimmed by 1 base and the J gene end by 8 bases; junction bases not matched to a gene: 6. The germline CDR1 and CDR2 sequences are WNHNN and SYGVQD (reference sequence). This CDR3 has 14 amino acids.